A selection of T cell receptor beta chains follows, all from one sample in a study of post-analysis software for immune sequencing data. TCRdb independently ran MiXCR on the PCR reads; one entry per CDR3 protein. The sample lists some 690,000 distinct CDR3 sequences; roughly 27% were seen once. Source material: blood. These TCRs come from a girl aged 10 to 17 with multiple sclerosis. The CDR3 runs from the conserved cysteine through the conserved F or W. The order of the fields is J gene, clone size, D gene, V gene, CDR3 protein, CDR3 DNA. A D gene is named only where the DNA matches it firmly. Clone size is given for some rows only: seen once, a few or many times, or a class if the clone is expanded.

TRBJ2-3 | . | . | TRBV12-3/TRBV12-4 | CANSFGVGGADAQYF | TGTGCCAACAGTTTTGGGGTTGGGGGGGCAGATGCGCAGTATTTT
TRBJ2-3 | . | TRBD2 | TRBV9 | CASSTRLAGDTQYF | TGTGCCAGCAGCACGCGACTAGCAGGGGATACGCAGTATTTT
TRBJ2-7 | . | . | TRBV7-9 | CASAPAPNYEQYF | TGTGCCAGCGCCCCGGCCCCTAACTACGAGCAGTACTTC
TRBJ2-5 | many | . | TRBV10-3 | CAISESAQETQYF | TGTGCCATCAGTGAGTCTGCCCAAGAGACCCAGTACTTC
TRBJ2-5 | . | . | TRBV18 | CASQVGDPNQETQYF | TGTGCCAGCCAGGTGGGGGATCCGAACCAAGAGACCCAGTACTTC
TRBJ2-1 | . | TRBD2 | TRBV3-1 | CASSHPTRLAGGEQFF | TGTGCCAGCAGCCACCCTACCCGACTAGCGGGAGGTGAGCAGTTCTTC
TRBJ2-7 | . | TRBD1 | TRBV7-2 | CASSLNRGNFEQYF | TGTGCCAGCAGCTTAAACAGGGGCAATTTCGAGCAGTACTTC
TRBJ1-6 | few | . | TRBV6-5 | CAGPDGPLSPLHF | TGTGCCGGTCCGGACGGGCCCCTTTCACCCCTCCACTTT
TRBJ2-1 | few | . | TRBV4-3 | CASSRTLGQGPYNEQFF | TGCGCCAGCAGCCGAACATTGGGGCAGGGTCCCTACAATGAGCAGTTCTTC
TRBJ2-1 | . | . | TRBV28 | CASRVGHYNEQFF | TGTGCCAGCCGAGTCGGACACTACAATGAGCAGTTCTTC
TRBJ2-5 | few | TRBD1 | TRBV10-3 | CAIKLGQGEETQYF | TGTGCCATCAAGCTGGGACAGGGGGAAGAGACCCAGTACTTC
TRBJ1-1 | few | . | TRBV29-1 | CSVTGTVNTEAFF | TGCAGCGTCACCGGGACGGTGAACACTGAAGCTTTCTTT
TRBJ2-5 | many | . | TRBV7-9 | CASSLVAAQETQYF | TGTGCCAGCAGCTTAGTGGCAGCTCAAGAGACCCAGTACTTC
TRBJ2-3 | . | TRBD2 | TRBV20-1 | CSASPSGIVGDTQYF | TGCAGTGCTAGTCCTAGCGGGATAGTGGGCGATACGCAGTATTTT
TRBJ1-1 | . | TRBD1 | TRBV5-1 | CASSTDRAVSGTEAFF | TGCGCCAGCAGCACAGACAGGGCGGTGTCGGGCACTGAAGCTTTCTTT
TRBJ1-6 | . | TRBD1 | TRBV6-1 | CASSERGQGFQSPLHF | TGTGCCAGCAGTGAACGCGGACAGGGTTTTCAATCACCCCTCCACTTT
TRBJ2-7 | . | TRBD2 | TRBV2 | CASPSGSSGGSAYEQYF | TGTGCCAGCCCCTCAGGGTCTAGCGGGGGGAGCGCCTACGAGCAGTACTTC
TRBJ2-3 | once | TRBD1 | TRBV6-1 | CASSEVTGVGTDTQYF | TGTGCCAGCAGTGAAGTGACAGGGGTGGGCACAGATACGCAGTATTTT
TRBJ2-1 | . | . | TRBV7-9 | CASSPTPHEQFF | TGTGCCAGCAGCCCCACGCCCCATGAGCAGTTCTTC
TRBJ2-1 | . | . | TRBV9 | CASSVESGFSYNEQFF | TGTGCCAGCAGCGTAGAAAGCGGATTTTCCTACAATGAGCAGTTCTTC
TRBJ1-6 | few | . | TRBV12-3/TRBV12-4 | CASSLTAPGGSPLHF | TGTGCCAGCAGTTTAACGGCCCCAGGTGGCTCACCCCTCCACTTT
TRBJ1-2 | . | . | TRBV7-9 | CASSFTPTGYTF | TGTGCCAGTAGCTTTACCCCGACCGGCTACACCTTC
TRBJ2-5 | . | TRBD2 | TRBV11-3 | CASSRAGGSGTQYF | TGTGCCAGCAGCCGAGCGGGGGGCTCAGGGACCCAGTACTTC
TRBJ1-1 | few | . | TRBV7-2 | CASSFSLRGNRANTEAFF | TGTGCCAGCAGCTTCTCACTCCGCGGGAACAGGGCGAACACTGAAGCTTTCTTT
TRBJ2-3 | few | . | TRBV25-1 | CASSAPYAQDTQYF | TGTGCCAGCAGCGCGCCTTACGCCCAAGATACGCAGTATTTT
TRBJ2-5 | . | TRBD2 | TRBV10-1 | CASSPIGASGSNEQYF | TGCGCCAGCAGCCCGATTGGGGCTAGCGGGAGCAATGAGCAGTACTTC
TRBJ2-7 | . | . | TRBV28 | CASSLPKGGTGPPYEQYF | TGTGCCAGCAGTTTACCCAAGGGGGGGACAGGACCGCCCTACGAGCAGTACTTC
TRBJ2-5 | . | . | TRBV12-3/TRBV12-4 | CASSPGIAFQETQYF | TGTGCCAGCAGTCCAGGGATAGCCTTTCAAGAGACCCAGTACTTC